This is a list of T cell receptor beta chains from one sample in a study of shared clonotypes between healthy human individuals. This table comes from immunoSEQ multiplex PCR, and its TCRdb copy is limited to in-frame clones, with some not included. The sample lists 2 million or so clones, 85% to 95% seen once, with 0.13% in the top ten. The sample was naive CD4+ T cells sorted from blood. The receptors were sampled from a man between 18 and 29 years old in good health. Each CDR3 is given with its conserved first and last residue. Fields, in order: J gene, V gene, clone size, D gene, CDR3 DNA, CDR3 protein. The D gene is left open where the match is weak. Rows may omit the clone size; those that give it use once, few, many or a size class.

TRBJ1-2 | TRBV7-9 | NA | NA | TGTGCCAGCAGCTTAGCGAGAAGGGTAGACTATGGCTACACCTTC | CASSLARRVDYGYTF
TRBJ2-3 | TRBV7-6 | NA | NA | TGTGCTTCAGCCCCCGGCGGCACAGATACGCAGTATTTT | CASAPGGTDTQYF
TRBJ2-7 | TRBV5-1 | NA | TRBD1 | TGCGCCAGCAGCCCCCGGGACAGGGTTTTGGGGCAGTACTTC | CASSPRDRVLGQYF
TRBJ2-6 | TRBV7-2 | NA | NA | TGTGCCAGCACCGCGAACCCTGGGGCCAACGTCCTGACTTTC | CASTANPGANVLTF
TRBJ2-7 | TRBV7-2 | NA | NA | TGTGCCAGCAGCTATACCGGGTCATCAGTCGAGCAGTACTTC | CASSYTGSSVEQYF
TRBJ2-3 | TRBV5-6 | NA | NA | TGTGCCAGCAGCCTCGATGGACTCGTAGCAGATACGCAGTATTTT | CASSLDGLVADTQYF
TRBJ2-5 | TRBV10-3 | NA | NA | TGTGCCATCAGTGAGTCGGCTACCGGACAAGAGACCCAGTACTTC | CAISESATGQETQYF
TRBJ2-7 | TRBV6-1 | NA | TRBD1 | TGTGCCAGCAGTGACGGCCCTACAGGGGAATCTACCTACGAGCAGTACTTC | CASSDGPTGESTYEQYF
TRBJ2-7 | TRBV11-2 | once | NA | TGTGCCAGCAGCTTCACAGGGGGGGACAACGAGCAGTACTTC | CASSFTGGDNEQYF
TRBJ2-5 | TRBV4-1 | once | NA | TGCGCCAGCAGCCAAGTGTCGGGAATTCCCGAGACCCAGTACTTC | CASSQVSGIPETQYF
TRBJ2-3 | TRBV9 | NA | TRBD1 | TGTGCCAGCAGCGTAGATATGACAGGGGTTCGAGGAGATACGCAGTATTTT | CASSVDMTGVRGDTQYF
TRBJ2-2 | TRBV7-2 | NA | NA | TGTGCCAGCAGCTTAGCGAGTGTTATCTCCGCCGGGGAGCTGTTTTTT | CASSLASVISAGELFF
TRBJ1-6 | TRBV6-5 | NA | NA | TGTGCCAGCAGTTACTCGACAGGTAGTTCACCCCTCCACTTT | CASSYSTGSSPLHF
TRBJ2-5 | TRBV29-1 | NA | TRBD1 | TGCAGCGTTGAAACAGGGGGCGGAGAGACCCAGTACTTC | CSVETGGGETQYF
TRBJ2-3 | TRBV5-1 | NA | NA | TGCGCCAGCAGCTTGAGGGTTAGCAATACGCAGTATTTT | CASSLRVSNTQYF
TRBJ2-7 | TRBV6-5 | NA | NA | TGTGCCAGCAGCCTGGGACGAAACTCCTACGAGCAGTACTTC | CASSLGRNSYEQYF
TRBJ1-6 | TRBV2 | few | TRBD1 | TGTGCCAGCAGTGTGACAGGGATGAATTCACCCCTCCACTTT | CASSVTGMNSPLHF
TRBJ1-3 | TRBV7-9 | once | NA | TGTGCCAGCAGCTCCTTGGGGGCGAGCTCTGGAAACACCATATATTTT | CASSSLGASSGNTIYF
TRBJ1-4 | TRBV10-3 | NA | NA | TGTGCCATCAGTGGGGGACTGAGTGAAAAACTGTTTTTT | CAISGGLSEKLFF
TRBJ2-7 | TRBV30 | NA | TRBD2 | TGTGCCTCCTGTGAGGGGTCTAGCGGGGGATACGAGCAGTACTTC | CASCEGSSGGYEQYF
TRBJ1-1 | TRBV6-5 | NA | NA | TGTGCCAGCAGTTACTCGATAGGACAGAACACTGAAGCTTTCTTT | CASSYSIGQNTEAFF
TRBJ1-1 | TRBV19 | NA | NA | TGTGCCAGTAGCAGGGGTGACACTGAAGCTTTCTTT | CASSRGDTEAFF
TRBJ1-4 | TRBV10-3 | NA | TRBD1 | TGTGCCATCAGTGTACAGGGGGCTGGAAATGAAAAACTGTTTTTT | CAISVQGAGNEKLFF
TRBJ1-5 | TRBV5-1 | NA | NA | TGCGCCAGCAGCTTGGGTCAGGCCGGCAATCAGCCCCAGCATTTT | CASSLGQAGNQPQHF
TRBJ2-2 | TRBV14 | NA | NA | TGTGCCAGCAGCCAAGAGGCGAACACCGGGGAGCTGTTTTTT | CASSQEANTGELFF
TRBJ2-7 | TRBV11-1 | NA | NA | TGTGCCTGCCGCCGGGGGTCCTCCTACGAGCAGTACTTC | CACRRGSSYEQYF
TRBJ2-3 | TRBV18 | NA | TRBD1 | TGTGCCAGCTCAAACCGCTTCGACCGGGACAGACCACCAACTAGCACAGATACGCAGTATTTT | CASSNRFDRDRPPTSTDTQYF
TRBJ2-5 | TRBV18 | NA | NA | TGTGCCAGCTCACCACCGTTGGAGACCCAGTACTTC | CASSPPLETQYF
TRBJ2-7 | TRBV7-3 | NA | TRBD1 | TGTGCCAGCAGCTTAGGTTGGGGGACAGCTTACGAGCAGTACTTC | CASSLGWGTAYEQYF
TRBJ1-1 | TRBV7-8 | NA | NA | TGTGCCAGCAGCGCTCCTAGTCTGGCAGGGGAAGCTTTCTTT | CASSAPSLAGEAFF
TRBJ2-7 | TRBV19 | NA | NA | TGTGCCAGTTCACGTCAAGGGAGTAGGAGTTACGAGCAGTACTTC | CASSRQGSRSYEQYF
TRBJ2-4 | TRBV10-1 | NA | NA | TGCGCCAGCAGTGACGGAGCGGGTCTCGACATTCAGTACTTC | CASSDGAGLDIQYF
TRBJ2-1 | TRBV9 | NA | NA | TGTGCCAGCAGCGTCTGGGACAATGAGCAGTTCTTC | CASSVWDNEQFF
TRBJ2-5 | TRBV27 | NA | NA | TGTGCCAGCAGGCCCATGGGGGTAGGAGAGACCCAGTACTTC | CASRPMGVGETQYF